These 7 T cell receptor beta chains were sequenced from one sample in a study of T cell changes during pregnancy in multiple sclerosis. Using immunoSEQ multiplex PCR, the repertoire was profiled, and TCRdb retains in-frame clones only, with some absent. The sample lists about 120,000 clones, approximately 95% occurring once. Sequencing was performed on peripheral blood, taken before pregnancy. The receptors stem from a female donor with multiple sclerosis, enrolled in a pregnancy study.

The V call is TRBV7-6, the J call TRBJ2-7; D is perhaps TRBD1 (5 bases). V lost 2 bases, J lost 3 bases, and 11 bases lay in between. Per germline, CDR1 SGHVS and CDR2 FNYEAQ. The CDR3 length is 14 residues. CDR3 bases: TGTGCCAGCAGCTTAAGCAGGGTGAACTACGAGCAGTACTTC. This sequence encodes CASSLSRVNYEQYF.

This chain joins TRBV19 and TRBJ2-2, with D tentatively TRBD1 (5 bases). The CDR3 sequence is 12 residues long. The V gene lost 7 bases and the J gene lost 4 bases, with 7 bases spanning the gap. Germline V gene sequence: CDR1 LNHDA, CDR2 SQIVND (reference sequence). For the CDR3, the DNA is TGTGCCAGTACAGGGCTCACCGGGGAGCTGTTTTTT. It codes for CASTGLTGELFF.

CDR3 loop: CSGWDNPSEQYF. DNA for the CDR3: TGCAGCGGGTGGGACAACCCGTCGGAGCAGTACTTC. The chain combines TRBV29-1 with TRBJ2-7; the D gene is possibly TRBD1 (6 bases). The CDR3 loop spans 12 amino acids. Germline values: CDR1 SQVTM, CDR2 ANQGSEA. V was pared by 7 bases and J by 7 bases, with 17 bases between.

The V call is TRBV30, the J call TRBJ1-1, with TRBD1 matching over 7 bases. Losses at the gene ends were 4 bases for V and 9 bases for J; bases not matched to a gene: 14. In germline, CDR1 is GTSNPN, CDR2 SVGIG (reference sequence). This CDR3 has 14 residues. The CDR3 DNA sequence: TGTGCCTGGAACCGGGGACAGCCGGAAAAGAAAGCTTTCTTT. Translated: CAWNRGQPEKKAFF.

The table lists this clone with a few counts. This chain connects TRBV18 to TRBJ1-5; 9 nucleotides agree with TRBD1. Germline CDR1 KGHSH, CDR2 LQKENI. The CDR3 extends over 16 amino acids. The V and J ends lost 4 bases and 2 bases, in that order; junction bases with no gene match: 6. The CDR3 spells CASSRDREEGNQPQHF. The CDR3 DNA reads as TGTGCCAGCTCACGGGACAGGGAGGAGGGCAATCAGCCCCAGCATTTT.

The J gene is TRBJ2-1, the V gene TRBV11-2, with a tentative D call TRBD1 (7 bases). Trimming took 3 bases from V and 6 from J, leaving 18 bases between them. The CDR3 has 16 residues. Germline CDR1 is SGHAT and CDR2 is FQNNGV. CDR3 DNA: TGTGCCAGCAGCTTCGAGATCAGGGGGGCTTCCAATGAGCAGTTCTTC. Encoded protein: CASSFEIRGASNEQFF.

V gene TRBV6-5 combines with J gene TRBJ2-7, with D tentatively TRBD2 (6 bases). CDR1 is MNHEY and CDR2 is SVGAGI in the germline V gene. Trimming pared 4 bases from V and 2 bases from J, leaving 6 bases between. CDR3 length equals 12 residues. This chain's CDR3 is CASSWGAYEQYF. Written as DNA, the CDR3 is TGTGCCAGCAGTTGGGGGGCCTACGAGCAGTACTTC.